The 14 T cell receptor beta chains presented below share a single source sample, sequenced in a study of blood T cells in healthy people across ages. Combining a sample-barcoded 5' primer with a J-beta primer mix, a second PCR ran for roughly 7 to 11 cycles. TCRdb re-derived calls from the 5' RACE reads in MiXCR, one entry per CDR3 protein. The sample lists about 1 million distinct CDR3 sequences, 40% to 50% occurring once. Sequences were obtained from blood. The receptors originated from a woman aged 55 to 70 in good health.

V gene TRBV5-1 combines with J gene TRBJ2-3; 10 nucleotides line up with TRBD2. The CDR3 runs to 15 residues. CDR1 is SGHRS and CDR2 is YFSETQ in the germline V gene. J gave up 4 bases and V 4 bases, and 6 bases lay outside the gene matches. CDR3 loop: CASSRGLAPSDTQYF. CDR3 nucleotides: TGCGCCAGCAGCCGGGGACTAGCGCCTTCAGATACGCAGTATTTT.

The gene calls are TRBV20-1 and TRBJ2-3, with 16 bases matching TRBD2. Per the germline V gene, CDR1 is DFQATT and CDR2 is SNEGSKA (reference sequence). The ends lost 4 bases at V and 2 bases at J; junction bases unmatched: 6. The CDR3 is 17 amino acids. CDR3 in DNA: TGCAGTGCTACCAAGGGACTAGCGGGAGGGTACACAGATACGCAGTATTTT. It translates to CSATKGLAGGYTDTQYF.

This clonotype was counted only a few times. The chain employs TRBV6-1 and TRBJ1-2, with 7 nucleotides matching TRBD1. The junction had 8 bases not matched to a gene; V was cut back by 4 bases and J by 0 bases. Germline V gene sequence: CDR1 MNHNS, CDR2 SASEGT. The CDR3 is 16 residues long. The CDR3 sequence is CASSARTGRSNYGYTF. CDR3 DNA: TGTGCCAGCAGTGCCCGGACAGGCCGATCTAACTATGGCTACACCTTC.

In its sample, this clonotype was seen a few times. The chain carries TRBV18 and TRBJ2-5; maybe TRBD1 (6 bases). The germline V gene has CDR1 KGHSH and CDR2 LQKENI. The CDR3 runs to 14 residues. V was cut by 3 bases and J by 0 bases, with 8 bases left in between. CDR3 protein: CASSPGTHQETQYF. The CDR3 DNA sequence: TGTGCCAGCTCACCTGGGACACACCAAGAGACCCAGTACTTC.

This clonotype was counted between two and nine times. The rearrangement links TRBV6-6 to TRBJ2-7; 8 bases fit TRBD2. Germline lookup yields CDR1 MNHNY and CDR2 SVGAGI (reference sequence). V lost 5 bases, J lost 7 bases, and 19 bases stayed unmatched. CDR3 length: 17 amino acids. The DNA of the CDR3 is TGTGCCAGCAGTAAGAATCTACTAGCGGAGAAATTCAATGAGCAGTACTTC. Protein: CASSKNLLAEKFNEQYF.

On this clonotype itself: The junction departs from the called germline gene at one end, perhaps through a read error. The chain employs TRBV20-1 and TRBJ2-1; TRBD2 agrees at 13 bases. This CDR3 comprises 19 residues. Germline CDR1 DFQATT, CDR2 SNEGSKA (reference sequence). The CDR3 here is CSARDRQGLAGVNRNKQFF. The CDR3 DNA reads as TGCAGTGCTAGAGATCGCCAAGGACTAGCGGGAGTTAATCGCAATAAGCAGTTCTTC.

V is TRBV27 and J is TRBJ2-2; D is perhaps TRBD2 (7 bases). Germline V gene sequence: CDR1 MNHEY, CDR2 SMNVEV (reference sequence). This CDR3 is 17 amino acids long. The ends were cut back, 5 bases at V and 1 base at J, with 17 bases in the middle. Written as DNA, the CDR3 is TGTGCCAGCAGTCGAGAGGGGGGGTTCGGGAACACCGGGGAGCTGTTTTTT. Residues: CASSREGGFGNTGELFF.

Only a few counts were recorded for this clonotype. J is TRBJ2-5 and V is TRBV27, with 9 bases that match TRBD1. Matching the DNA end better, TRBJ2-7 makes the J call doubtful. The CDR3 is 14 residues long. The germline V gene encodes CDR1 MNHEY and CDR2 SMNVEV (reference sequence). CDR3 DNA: TGTGCCAGCAGCCAAACGACAGGGGGATACGAGCAGTACTTC. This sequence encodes CASSQTTGGYEQYF.

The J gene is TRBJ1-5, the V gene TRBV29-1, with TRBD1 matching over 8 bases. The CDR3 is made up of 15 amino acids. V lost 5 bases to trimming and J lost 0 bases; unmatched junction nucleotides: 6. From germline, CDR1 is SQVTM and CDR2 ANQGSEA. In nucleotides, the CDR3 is TGCAGCGTTTCGGACAGGGATTATAGCAATCAGCCCCAGCATTTT. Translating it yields CSVSDRDYSNQPQHF.

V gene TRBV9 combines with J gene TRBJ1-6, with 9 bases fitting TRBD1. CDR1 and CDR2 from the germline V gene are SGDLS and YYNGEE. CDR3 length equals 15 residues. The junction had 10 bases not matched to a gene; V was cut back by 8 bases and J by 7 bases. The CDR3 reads CARGSEDRGNSPLHF. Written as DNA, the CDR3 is TGTGCCAGGGGATCCGAGGACAGGGGCAATTCACCCCTCCACTTT.

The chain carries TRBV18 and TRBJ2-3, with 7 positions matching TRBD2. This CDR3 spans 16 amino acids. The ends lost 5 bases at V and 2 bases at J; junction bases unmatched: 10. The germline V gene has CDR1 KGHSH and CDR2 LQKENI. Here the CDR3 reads CASSTTSPRPTDTQYF. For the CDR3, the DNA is TGTGCCAGCTCAACGACTAGCCCCAGGCCCACAGATACGCAGTATTTT.

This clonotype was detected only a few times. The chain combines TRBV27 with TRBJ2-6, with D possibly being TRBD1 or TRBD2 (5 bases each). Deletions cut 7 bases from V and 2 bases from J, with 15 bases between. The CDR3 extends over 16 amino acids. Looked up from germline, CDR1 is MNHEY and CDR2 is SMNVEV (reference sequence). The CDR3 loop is CASTASGTPGANVLTF. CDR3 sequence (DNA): TGTGCCAGCACCGCGTCAGGGACGCCTGGGGCCAACGTCCTGACTTTC.

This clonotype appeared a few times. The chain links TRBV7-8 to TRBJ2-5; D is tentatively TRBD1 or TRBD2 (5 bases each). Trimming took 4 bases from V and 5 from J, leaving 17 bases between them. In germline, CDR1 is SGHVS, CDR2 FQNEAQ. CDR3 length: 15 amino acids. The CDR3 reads CASSSFKGTVETQYF. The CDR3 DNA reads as TGTGCCAGCAGCTCCTTTAAAGGGACGGTGGAGACCCAGTACTTC.

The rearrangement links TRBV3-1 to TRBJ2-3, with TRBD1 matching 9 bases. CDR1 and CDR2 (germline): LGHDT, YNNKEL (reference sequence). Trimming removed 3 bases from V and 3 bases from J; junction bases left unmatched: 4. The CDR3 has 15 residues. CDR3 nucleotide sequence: TGTGCCAGCAGCCAGGGACAGGGTAAGACAGATACGCAGTATTTT. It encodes CASSQGQGKTDTQYF.